This paragraph covers one T cell receptor beta chain sequence. Its antigen is unidentified. Constant-segment primers served in 5'RACE that generated TCR alpha and TCR beta cDNA libraries bearing sample barcodes and UMIs. TCRdb analysed the 5' RACE reads with MiXCR anew, one entry per CDR3 protein. This table has roughly 200,000 distinct CDR3 sequences, 9.5% appearing once. This record comes from a study of T-cell memory formation after mild COVID-19. Study summary: Largely, the TCR clusters proved donor specific. Study-level points and caveats: The authors left the SARS-CoV-2 specificity of second-wave clones peaking on day 37 unconfirmed. Cross-reactive memory seemingly joined, as some responding clones were found in pre-infection memory.

Germline trimming cut 5 bases from V and 1 base from J; bases unmatched to any gene: 8. The CDR3 loop spans 18 amino acids. The sample consisted of PBMCs or a T cell subset sorted from them (not recorded which). The V and J genes are TRBV12-3 or TRBV12-4 and TRBJ2-5; 15 bases map to TRBD2. The clonotype comes from a man between 18 and 29 years old who had mild COVID-19 (a few samples of this study predate the infection). Cell type and time point are not known. CDR3 DNA: TGTGCCAGCAGTCGGACTAGCGGGGGGGCCCTGATCCAAGAGACCCAGTACTTC. It codes for CASSRTSGGALIQETQYF.